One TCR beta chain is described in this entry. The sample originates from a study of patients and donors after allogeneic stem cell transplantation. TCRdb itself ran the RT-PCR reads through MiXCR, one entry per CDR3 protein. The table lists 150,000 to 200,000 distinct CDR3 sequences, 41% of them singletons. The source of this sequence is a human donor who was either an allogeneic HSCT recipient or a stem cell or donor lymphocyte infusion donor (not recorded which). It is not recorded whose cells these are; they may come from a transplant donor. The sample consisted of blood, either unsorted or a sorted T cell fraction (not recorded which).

The CDR3 DNA is TGTGCCAGCAGCCCCTCCCCAGGTCGCGATACGCAGTATTTT. Protein product: CASSPSPGRDTQYF. V gene TRBV7-7 combines with J gene TRBJ2-3; D unresolved. Germline V CDR1 and CDR2: SSHAT, FNYEAQ (reference sequence). There are 14 residues in the CDR3. Trimming stripped 5 bases from V and 6 bases from J, with 15 bases between. The variable domain in full, with the rest retrieved from reference TRBV7-7 and TRBJ2-3, is GAGVSQSPRYKVTKRGQDVTLRCDPISSHATLYWYQQALGQGPEFLTYFNYEAQPDKSGLPSDRFSAERPEGSISTLTIQRTEQRDSAMYRCASSPSPGRDTQYFGPGTRLTVL.